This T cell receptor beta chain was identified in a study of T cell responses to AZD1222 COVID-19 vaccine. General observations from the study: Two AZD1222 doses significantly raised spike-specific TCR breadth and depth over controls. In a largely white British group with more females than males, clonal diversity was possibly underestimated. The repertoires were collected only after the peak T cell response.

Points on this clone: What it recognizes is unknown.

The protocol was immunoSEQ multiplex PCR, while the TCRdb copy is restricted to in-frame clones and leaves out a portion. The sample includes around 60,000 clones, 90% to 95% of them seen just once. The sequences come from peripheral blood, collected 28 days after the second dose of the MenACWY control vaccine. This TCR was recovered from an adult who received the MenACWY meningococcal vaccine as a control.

The CDR3 DNA follows: TGTGCCAGCAGCCCACTAGCGGGAGGCCCTAGCTCCTACAATGAGCAGTTCTTC. Its protein is CASSPLAGGPSSYNEQFF. This rearrangement joins TRBV11-2 to TRBJ2-1, with 12 bases lining up with TRBD2. CDR3 length: 18 residues. J was trimmed by 0 bases and V by 5 bases; bases with no gene match: 8. Per germline, CDR1 SGHAT and CDR2 FQNNGV.